A selection of T cell receptor beta chains follows, all from one sample in a study of blood T cell repertoires in COVID-19. Using immunoSEQ multiplex PCR, the repertoire was profiled, and TCRdb retains in-frame clones only, with some absent. The sample consists of under 45,000 clones, 75% to 90% of them appearing once. The sample consisted of peripheral blood. These receptors were obtained from a human donor in a cohort sampled during active COVID-19. Both conserved end residues are part of each CDR3. A D gene is named only where the DNA matches it firmly. The size of a clone is reported for some rows only, either as once, few or many, or as a class for expanded clones.

D: TRBD1
J: TRBJ2-7
size: .
V: TRBV6-5
CDR3: CASSPGTGPYEQYF
DNA: TGTGCCAGCAGTCCCGGGACAGGTCCCTACGAGCAGTACTTC

D: .
J: TRBJ1-5
size: few
V: TRBV15
CDR3: CATSRDRVQPQHF
DNA: TGTGCCACCAGCAGAGATCGGGTTCAGCCCCAGCATTTT

D: .
J: TRBJ1-1
size: .
V: TRBV21-1
CDR3: CASSKEGTSEAFF
DNA: TGTGCCAGCAGCAAGGAGGGGACGTCTGAAGCTTTCTTT

D: TRBD1
J: TRBJ2-1
size: .
V: TRBV7-9
CDR3: CASSSPGTGSPRNEQFF
DNA: TGTGCCAGCAGCTCACCCGGGACAGGATCACCAAGGAATGAGCAGTTCTTC

D: .
J: TRBJ1-2
size: once
V: TRBV6-5
CDR3: CASSTPGGADGYTF
DNA: TGTGCCAGCAGTACCCCCGGGGGGGCGGATGGCTACACCTTC

D: .
J: TRBJ2-7
size: .
V: TRBV6-1
CDR3: CASSEGQGMVYEQYF
DNA: TGTGCCAGCAGTGAAGGGCAGGGGATGGTGTACGAGCAGTACTTC

D: TRBD2
J: TRBJ2-3
size: .
V: TRBV2
CDR3: CASTSPAGGYTDTQYF
DNA: TGTGCCAGCACCTCCCCAGCGGGGGGGTACACAGATACGCAGTATTTT

D: TRBD1
J: TRBJ1-6
size: .
V: TRBV2
CDR3: CASRGQGAISPLHF
DNA: TGTGCCAGCAGAGGACAGGGGGCGATATCCCCCCTCCACTTT

D: .
J: TRBJ2-7
size: .
V: TRBV10-3
CDR3: CAISEGELAAEQYF
DNA: TGTGCCATCAGTGAGGGGGAACTAGCCGCCGAGCAGTACTTC

D: TRBD1
J: TRBJ1-2
size: .
V: TRBV18
CDR3: CASSPANFQGAIGYTF
DNA: TGTGCCAGCTCACCAGCAAACTTTCAGGGGGCTATTGGCTACACCTTC

D: TRBD1
J: TRBJ1-1
size: .
V: TRBV6-6
CDR3: CASNPGQATEAFF
DNA: TGTGCCAGCAATCCGGGACAGGCCACTGAAGCTTTCTTT

D: .
J: TRBJ2-7
size: .
V: TRBV12-3/TRBV12-4
CDR3: CASRSSYHEQYF
DNA: TGTGCCAGCCGATCCAGTTATCACGAGCAGTACTTC

D: .
J: TRBJ2-2
size: .
V: TRBV24-1
CDR3: CATSAQKNTGELFF
DNA: TGTGCCACCAGTGCACAGAAGAACACCGGGGAGCTGTTTTTT

D: .
J: TRBJ2-1
size: .
V: TRBV18
CDR3: CASSPPTTGYNEQFF
DNA: TGTGCCAGCTCACCACCGACGACAGGTTACAATGAGCAGTTCTTC

D: .
J: TRBJ2-7
size: .
V: TRBV7-9
CDR3: CASSRGLGLTVSYEQYF
DNA: TGTGCCAGCAGCCGAGGGTTGGGATTGACGGTTTCCTACGAGCAGTACTTC

D: .
J: TRBJ1-1
size: .
V: TRBV12-5
CDR3: CASGSGVDTEAFF
DNA: TGTGCTAGTGGGTCCGGGGTTGACACTGAAGCTTTCTTT

D: TRBD2
J: TRBJ2-5
size: once
V: TRBV6-6
CDR3: CASRLAGGGETQYF
DNA: TGTGCCAGCAGGCTAGCGGGAGGGGGAGAGACCCAGTACTTC

D: TRBD1
J: TRBJ1-3
size: .
V: TRBV5-1
CDR3: CASKAGTGLGNTIYF
DNA: TGCGCCAGCAAAGCCGGGACAGGGTTAGGTAACACCATATATTTT

D: .
J: TRBJ1-1
size: .
V: TRBV11-2
CDR3: CASSPLQGNTEAFF
DNA: TGTGCCAGCAGCCCCCTCCAGGGGAACACTGAAGCTTTCTTT

D: TRBD1
J: TRBJ2-7
size: .
V: TRBV11-2
CDR3: CASSSIQTGRQQYF
DNA: TGTGCCAGCAGCTCCATTCAGACAGGGCGGCAGCAGTACTTC

D: .
J: TRBJ1-4
size: once
V: TRBV5-1
CDR3: CASSFFGGGEKLFF
DNA: TGCGCCAGCAGCTTCTTCGGGGGAGGTGAAAAACTGTTTTTT

D: TRBD1
J: TRBJ1-2
size: .
V: TRBV6-6
CDR3: CASSYSGQGYGYTF
DNA: TGTGCCAGCAGTTACTCCGGACAGGGCTATGGCTACACCTTC

D: .
J: TRBJ1-5
size: .
V: TRBV4-1
CDR3: CASSPGSSNQPQHF
DNA: TGCGCCAGCAGCCCAGGATCTAGCAATCAGCCCCAGCATTTT

D: .
J: TRBJ1-2
size: .
V: TRBV4-1
CDR3: CASSQAPETGYGYTF
DNA: TGCGCCAGCAGCCAAGCGCCCGAGACTGGCTATGGCTACACCTTC

D: TRBD1
J: TRBJ1-5
size: .
V: TRBV3-1/TRBV3-2
CDR3: CASSMTTGGYQPQHF
DNA: TGTGCCAGCAGCATGACGACAGGGGGCTACCAGCCCCAGCATTTT

D: .
J: TRBJ1-2
size: .
V: TRBV6-2/TRBV6-3
CDR3: CASSYPGEAGYTF
DNA: TGTGCCAGCAGTTACCCCGGGGAAGCTGGCTACACCTTC

D: .
J: TRBJ2-7
size: .
V: TRBV4-2
CDR3: CASSQAVDYEQYF
DNA: TGTGCCAGCAGCCAGGCTGTTGACTACGAGCAGTACTTC

D: .
J: TRBJ1-2
size: .
V: TRBV27
CDR3: CASRHTGRGGYTF
DNA: TGTGCCAGCAGACATACAGGGAGGGGTGGCTACACCTTC

D: TRBD1
J: TRBJ1-1
size: few
V: TRBV19
CDR3: CASKGQGVKGGTEAFF
DNA: TGTGCCAGTAAGGGACAGGGTGTAAAGGGAGGCACTGAAGCTTTCTTT

D: .
J: TRBJ1-3
size: .
V: TRBV18
CDR3: CASSSTVPSSSGNTIYF
DNA: TGTGCCAGCTCATCTACCGTTCCCTCAAGCTCTGGAAACACCATATATTTT

D: TRBD1
J: TRBJ1-1
size: .
V: TRBV4-3
CDR3: CASSIGQGAANTEAFF
DNA: TGCGCCAGCAGTATTGGACAGGGGGCGGCGAACACTGAAGCTTTCTTT

D: TRBD1
J: TRBJ1-1
size: .
V: TRBV5-1
CDR3: CASSHGTENTEAFF
DNA: TGCGCCAGCAGCCATGGGACAGAGAACACTGAAGCTTTCTTT

D: .
J: TRBJ1-2
size: .
V: TRBV4-1
CDR3: CASSQPLLAEGYGYTF
DNA: TGCGCCAGCAGCCAACCCCTACTAGCTGAGGGGTATGGCTACACCTTC

D: TRBD1
J: TRBJ1-4
size: .
V: TRBV25-1
CDR3: CASSDRKTGGGEKLFF
DNA: TGTGCCAGCAGTGACCGGAAGACAGGGGGCGGTGAAAAACTGTTTTTT

D: TRBD1
J: TRBJ2-7
size: .
V: TRBV4-3
CDR3: CASSQVSQGGHEQYF
DNA: TGCGCCAGCAGCCAAGTTTCACAGGGGGGACACGAGCAGTACTTC

D: .
J: TRBJ2-7
size: .
V: TRBV3-1/TRBV3-2
CDR3: CASSQDFLGRGKGEQYF
DNA: TGTGCCAGCAGCCAAGATTTTCTTGGCAGGGGCAAGGGCGAGCAGTACTTC

D: TRBD1
J: TRBJ2-7
size: .
V: TRBV5-4
CDR3: CASSVTGTGFYEQYF
DNA: TGTGCCAGCAGCGTAACCGGGACAGGATTCTACGAGCAGTACTTC

D: .
J: TRBJ2-7
size: .
V: TRBV6-5
CDR3: CASLGTPYEQYF
DNA: TGTGCCAGCCTGGGGACACCTTACGAGCAGTACTTC

D: .
J: TRBJ1-2
size: .
V: TRBV14
CDR3: CASSQVGQHLHGYTF
DNA: TGTGCCAGCAGCCAAGTTGGGCAGCACCTCCATGGCTACACCTTC

D: TRBD1
J: TRBJ2-2
size: .
V: TRBV28
CDR3: CASWDRGESGELFF
DNA: TGTGCCAGCTGGGACAGGGGCGAATCGGGGGAGCTGTTTTTT

D: .
J: TRBJ1-3
size: .
V: TRBV10-3
CDR3: CAISEADSSGNTIYF
DNA: TGTGCCATCAGTGAGGCGGACAGCTCTGGAAACACCATATATTTT

D: .
J: TRBJ2-7
size: once
V: TRBV6-6
CDR3: CASSQDIPYEQYF
DNA: TGTGCCAGCAGTCAGGACATACCCTACGAGCAGTACTTC

D: TRBD1
J: TRBJ1-3
size: .
V: TRBV7-9
CDR3: CASSQGTASGNTIYF
DNA: TGTGCCAGCAGCCAAGGGACAGCTTCTGGAAACACCATATATTTT

D: TRBD1
J: TRBJ1-2
size: .
V: TRBV10-3
CDR3: CAISGRQGFVVDYGYTF
DNA: TGTGCCATCAGTGGTAGACAGGGGTTCGTTGTGGACTATGGCTACACCTTC

D: TRBD1
J: TRBJ2-1
size: few
V: TRBV7-6
CDR3: CASSPRTGGTYNEQFF
DNA: TGTGCCAGCAGCCCGCGGACAGGGGGTACCTACAATGAGCAGTTCTTC

D: .
J: TRBJ2-6
size: .
V: TRBV5-6
CDR3: CASTTRQGWVGANVLTF
DNA: TGTGCCAGCACTACTCGGCAGGGATGGGTTGGGGCCAACGTCCTGACTTTC

D: .
J: TRBJ1-5
size: .
V: TRBV4-1
CDR3: CASSQEPWAGNYQPQHF
DNA: TGCGCCAGCAGCCAAGAACCCTGGGCCGGAAACTATCAGCCCCAGCATTTT

D: .
J: TRBJ1-6
size: .
V: TRBV27
CDR3: CASSWARDFPPLHF
DNA: TGTGCCAGCAGTTGGGCGAGGGACTTCCCACCCCTCCACTTT

D: TRBD1
J: TRBJ1-5
size: .
V: TRBV24-1
CDR3: CATQKPPGTGGNQPQHF
DNA: TGTGCCACCCAAAAACCTCCCGGGACAGGGGGAAATCAGCCCCAGCATTTT

D: .
J: TRBJ2-7
size: .
V: TRBV10-3
CDR3: CAISESGGDPYEQYF
DNA: TGTGCCATCAGTGAGTCAGGCGGGGACCCCTACGAGCAGTACTTC

D: .
J: TRBJ1-3
size: .
V: TRBV7-9
CDR3: CASSTPGTGDSGNTIYF
DNA: TGTGCCAGCAGCACCCCTGGGACGGGAGACTCTGGAAACACCATATATTTT

D: TRBD1
J: TRBJ1-2
size: .
V: TRBV10-2
CDR3: CASSYRRGTGAAAGDYGYTF
DNA: TGCGCCAGCAGTTATAGAAGAGGGACAGGGGCGGCCGCGGGGGACTATGGCTACACCTTC

D: .
J: TRBJ2-2
size: few
V: TRBV3-1/TRBV3-2
CDR3: CASSHGQLDTGELFF
DNA: TGTGCCAGCAGCCACGGACAGCTAGACACCGGGGAGCTGTTTTTT